This T cell receptor (beta chain) emerged from a study of beta chain features in type 1 diabetes. Regarding the study as a whole: Whatever favoring of shorter templates PCR might show would apply equally to patients and controls. More deletions and fewer insertions at VDJ junctions were seen in type 1 diabetes patients. Here, the possible influence of HLA type (on TCRB rearrangement) remained unresolved. The naive, central memory and Treg TCRB repertoires showed an apparent similarity that was greater among patients than among healthy donors.

As concerns this clone: Antigen unknown.

Investigators reverse transcribed all isolated RNA, so they sequenced expressed TCRB transcripts. The protocol was immunoSEQ multiplex PCR, while the TCRdb copy is restricted to in-frame clones and leaves out a portion. This repertoire shows about 150,000 clones, roughly 8.1% found once; its top ten account for less than 0.85%. Sequencing was performed on central memory CD4+ T cells from blood. The clonotype originates from a man aged 18 to 35 in good health.

CDR3 protein: CASSLQGWGNYGYTF. CDR3 sequence (DNA): TGTGCCAGTAGTCTACAGGGGTGGGGCAACTATGGCTACACCTTC. This chain joins TRBV6-6 and TRBJ1-2, with 7 bases aligning to TRBD1. V dropped 9 bases and J dropped 2; count of bases not matched to a gene: 12. The CDR3 runs to 15 residues. Germline values: CDR1 MNHNY, CDR2 SVGAGI (reference sequence).